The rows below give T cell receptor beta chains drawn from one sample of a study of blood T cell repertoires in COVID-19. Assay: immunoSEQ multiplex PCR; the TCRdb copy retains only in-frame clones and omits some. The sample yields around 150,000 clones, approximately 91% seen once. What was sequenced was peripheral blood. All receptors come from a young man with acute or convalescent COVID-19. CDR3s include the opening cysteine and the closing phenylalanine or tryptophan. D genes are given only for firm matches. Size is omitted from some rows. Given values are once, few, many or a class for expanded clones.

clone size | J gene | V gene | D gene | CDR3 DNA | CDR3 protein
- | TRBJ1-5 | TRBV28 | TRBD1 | TGTGCCAGCTCCCAAGGTGAAGGGGGCATTATTCAGCCCCAGCATTTT | CASSQGEGGIIQPQHF
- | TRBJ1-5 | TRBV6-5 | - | TGTGCCAGCAGTTACCAGGGAGGACAGCCCCAGCATTTT | CASSYQGGQPQHF
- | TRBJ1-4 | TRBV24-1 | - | TGTGCCACCAGTGATTCAGGGACAACGGGACGGGAAAAACTGTTTTTT | CATSDSGTTGREKLFF
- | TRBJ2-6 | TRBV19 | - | TGTGCCAGTAGTCCCCTGGGGCCCTCTGGGGCCAACGTCCTGACTTTC | CASSPLGPSGANVLTF
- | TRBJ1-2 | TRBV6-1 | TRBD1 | TGTGCCAGCAGTGAATTAGTGATTTCCGCCGGGACAGGTGTGACCTTC | CASSELVISAGTGVTF
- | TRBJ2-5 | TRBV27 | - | TGTGCCAGCGGATACAGGGCCCAAGAGACCCAGTACTTC | CASGYRAQETQYF
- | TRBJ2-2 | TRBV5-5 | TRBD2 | TGTGCCAGCAGCTCGGGACTAGCGGGAGAGGAGCTGTTTTTT | CASSSGLAGEELFF
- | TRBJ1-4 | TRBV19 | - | TGTGCCAGTAGTTCCTACGGGGCAACTAATGAAAAACTGTTTTTT | CASSSYGATNEKLFF
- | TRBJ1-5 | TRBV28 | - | TGTGCCAGCAGTACAGAAAACAATCAGCCCCAGCATTTT | CASSTENNQPQHF
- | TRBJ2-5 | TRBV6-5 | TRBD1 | TGTGCCAGCAGACAGGGGTCCGCAGAGACCCAGTACTTC | CASRQGSAETQYF
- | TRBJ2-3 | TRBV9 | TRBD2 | TGTGCCAGCAGCCCACGGGGGGGGCATAGGGATACGCAGTATTTT | CASSPRGGHRDTQYF
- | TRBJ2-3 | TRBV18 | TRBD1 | TGTGCCAGCTCCTCAGTGGGGACAGTGAGCACAGATACGCAGTATTTT | CASSSVGTVSTDTQYF
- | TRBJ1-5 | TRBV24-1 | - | TGTGCCACCAGTGAAGCAGGATCCCCCCAGCATTTT | CATSEAGSPQHF
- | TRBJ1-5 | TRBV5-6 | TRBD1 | TGTGCCAGCAGCTTGGGGCAGGGGGGTCAGCCCCAGCATTTT | CASSLGQGGQPQHF
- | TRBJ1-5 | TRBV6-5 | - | TGTGCCAGCAGTTACTCCACACCCCAGGGATTCCAGCCCCAGCATTTT | CASSYSTPQGFQPQHF
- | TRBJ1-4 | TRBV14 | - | TGTGCCAGCAGCCCAGGGGCGGAAAAACTGTTTTTT | CASSPGAEKLFF
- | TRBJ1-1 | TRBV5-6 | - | TGTGCCAGCAGCCCCCGACAGATTTTGAACACTGAAGCTTTCTTT | CASSPRQILNTEAFF
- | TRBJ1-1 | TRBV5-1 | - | TGCGCCAGCACTAGAGGGACTGAACTGGGTGAAGCTTTCTTT | CASTRGTELGEAFF
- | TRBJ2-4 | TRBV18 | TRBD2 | TGTGCCAGCTCACCAGGCGGGGGGAACATTCAGTACTTC | CASSPGGGNIQYF
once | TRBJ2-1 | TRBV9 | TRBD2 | TGTGCCAGCAGTATACTAGCGGGGGCCCTCTCCTACAATGAGCAGTTCTTC | CASSILAGALSYNEQFF
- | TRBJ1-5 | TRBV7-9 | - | TGTGCCAGCAGCTTATTTGGCGGGAATCAGCCCCAGCATTTT | CASSLFGGNQPQHF
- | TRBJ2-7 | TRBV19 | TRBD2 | TGTGCCAGTAGTACATACCCGGGACTAGCCCTTTACGAGCAGTACTTC | CASSTYPGLALYEQYF
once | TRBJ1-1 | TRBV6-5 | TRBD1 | TGTGCCAGCATACAGGGGGGTGAAGCTTTCTTT | CASIQGGEAFF
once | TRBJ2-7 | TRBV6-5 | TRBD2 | TGTGCCAGCAGGCGACAGCGGGGAGCCTACGAGCAGTACTTC | CASRRQRGAYEQYF
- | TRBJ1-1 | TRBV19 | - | TGTGCCAGTCATACAGGGCCCATGCAACCTGAAGCTTTCTTT | CASHTGPMQPEAFF
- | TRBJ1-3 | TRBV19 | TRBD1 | TGTGCCAGTAGTATACCCCTCGGACAGGGGGCTGGAAACACCATATATTTT | CASSIPLGQGAGNTIYF
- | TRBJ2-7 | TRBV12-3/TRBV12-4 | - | TGTGCCAGCAGTTTTCTGGGCGCCGAGCAGTACTTC | CASSFLGAEQYF
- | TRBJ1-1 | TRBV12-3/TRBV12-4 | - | TGTGCCAGCAGTTTAGACAGGGAAGCTTTCTTT | CASSLDREAFF
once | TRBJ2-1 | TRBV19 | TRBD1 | TGTGCCAGTAGTTCTAGCCGACCGGGACAGAGGTACAATGAGCAGTTCTTC | CASSSSRPGQRYNEQFF
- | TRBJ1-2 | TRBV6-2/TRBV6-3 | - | TGTGCCAGCAGTAATCCCGGGGGTGATGGCTACACCTTC | CASSNPGGDGYTF
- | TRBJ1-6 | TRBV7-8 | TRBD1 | TGTGCCAGCAGCCGGACAGGGGGTTCACCCCTCCACTTT | CASSRTGGSPLHF
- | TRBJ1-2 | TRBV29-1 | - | TGCAGCGTTGCTCTCCCAGGGGACGGGAACTATGGCTACACCTTC | CSVALPGDGNYGYTF
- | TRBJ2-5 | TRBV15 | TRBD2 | TGTGCCACCAGCAGAGATCGCTTGACTAGCGGGGTGGGGGAGACCCAGTACTTC | CATSRDRLTSGVGETQYF